This note documents a single TCR beta chain sequence. The target antigen is unknown. V lost 4 bases and J lost 6; bases outside the gene matches: 23. This CDR3 comprises 19 residues. CDR1 and CDR2 (germline): SGHRS, YFSETQ. This sample was taken from a study of T cell clonotyping in hematopoietic cell transplantation. Study conclusions and caveats: Broader posttransplant TCR repertoire diversity was predicted by graft donor and pretransplant recipient Inverse Simpson Index values. Few recipient clonotypes overlapped donors; over 97% were de novo at given depth.

Only in-frame clones appear in the TCRdb table, and some are missing; sequencing was by immunoSEQ multiplex PCR. The sample has approximately 30,000 clones, 95% seen once. This chain joins TRBV5-1 and TRBJ1-1, with 8 bases aligning to TRBD1. The sequencing input was peripheral blood mononuclear cells. The clonotype originates from a man aged 45 to 65 in good health. Some clones in this sample may be carry-over from other donors' samples. This CDR3 reads CASSQRLGQGQGRLAEAFF. CDR3 in DNA: TGCGCCAGCAGCCAAAGACTAGGACAGGGTCAGGGTCGACTGGCTGAAGCTTTCTTT.